This TCR beta chain was recorded in a study of PD-1 blockade in classical Hodgkin lymphoma. Study-level findings and limits: Baseline TCR diversity was reportedly lower in newly diagnosed patients than healthy donors.

Per germline, CDR1 SGHNT and CDR2 YENEEA. The V end was cut by 1 base, the J end by 4 bases, with 16 bases between. CDR3 length: 16 residues. Details on this clone: Its antigen is not known.

TCRdb keeps only in-frame clones here, not all; method: immunoSEQ multiplex PCR. The sample records more than 50,000 clones, roughly two thirds being singletons. Patients all relapsed after autologous stem cell transplantation, and there was variation in brentuximab vedotin exposure. The sample in question was peripheral blood mononuclear cells (PBMCs), obtained before the second cycle of nivolumab. This sequence joins TRBV11-3 and TRBJ1-1, with a weak D call TRBD1 (6 bases). This clonotype originated in a human donor with classical Hodgkin lymphoma. CDR3 DNA: TGTGCCAGCAGCTTAGGAGGGGGGGAGTCCAGCACTGAAGCTTTCTTT. Protein: CASSLGGGESSTEAFF.